The TCR beta chain described here comes from a study of blood T cell repertoires in COVID-19. Overall study: The study drew acute and convalescent COVID-19 samples from the United States, Italy and Spain. T cells, B-cell-depleted T cells, or PBMCs supplied cDNA or gDNA.

Germline CDR1 GTSNPN, CDR2 SVGIG (reference sequence). V dropped 8 bases and J dropped 4; count of bases not matched to a gene: 13. The CDR3 has 14 amino acids. Original handling: Amplification of reference gene primers was used by the study to estimate nucleated cell counts. This table comes from immunoSEQ multiplex PCR, and its TCRdb copy is limited to in-frame clones, with some not included. V and J calls plus clone size are reproduced from that table; the DNA served to infer D and trimming. The profile covers over 100,000 clones, with roughly four fifths appearing a single time and about 4.8% taken by the ten largest.

The clonotype comes from a man aged 55 to 70 with acute or convalescent COVID-19. This rearrangement joins TRBV30 to TRBJ2-5, with 7 bases identical to TRBD2. The sample consisted of peripheral blood. This CDR3 reads CARYWGGVGETQYF. The DNA for the CDR3 is TGTGCCCGCTATTGGGGGGGGGTTGGAGAGACCCAGTACTTC.